The entry below describes one T cell receptor (beta chain). As processed by the authors: Estimation of nucleated cell counts was performed using reference gene primer amplification. TCRdb keeps only in-frame clones here, not all; method: immunoSEQ multiplex PCR. That table gives V, J and clone size, and the DNA gave D and trimming. The profile shows 150,000 or so clones, around 78% of them singletons. The CDR3 spans 17 residues. V trimming: 2 bases; J trimming: 1 base; junction bases outside the gene matches: 10. CDR1 is KGHSH and CDR2 is LQKENI in the germline V gene. This entry belongs to a study of blood T cell repertoires in COVID-19. The overall study: Whether acute or convalescent, the COVID-19 samples came from the United States, Italy and Spain.

All enrollees were roughly 18 to 95 years old and from roughly 26 US areas. Cohorts were based on clinical histories the participants reported. The V call is TRBV18, the J call TRBJ1-1, with 7 nucleotides matching TRBD1. Sequenced input: PBMCs or T cells enriched from blood (not recorded which). This receptor was taken from a woman aged 45-60 years who had recovered from COVID-19. CDR3 loop: CASSPKGAPSSNTEAFF. The CDR3 bases are TGTGCCAGCTCACCAAAGGGGGCCCCTTCTTCGAACACTGAAGCTTTCTTT.